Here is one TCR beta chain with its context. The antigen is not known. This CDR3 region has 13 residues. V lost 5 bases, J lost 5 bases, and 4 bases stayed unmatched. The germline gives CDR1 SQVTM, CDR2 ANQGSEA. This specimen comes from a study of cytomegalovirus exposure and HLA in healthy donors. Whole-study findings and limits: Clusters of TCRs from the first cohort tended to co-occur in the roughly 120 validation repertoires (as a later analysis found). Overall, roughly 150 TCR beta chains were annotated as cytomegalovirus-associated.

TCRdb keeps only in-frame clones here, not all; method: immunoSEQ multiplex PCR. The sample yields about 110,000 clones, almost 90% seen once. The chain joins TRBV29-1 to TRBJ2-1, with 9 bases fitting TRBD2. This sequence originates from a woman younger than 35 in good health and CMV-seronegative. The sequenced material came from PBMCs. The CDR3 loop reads CSVRTSENNEQFF. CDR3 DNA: TGCAGCGTTCGGACTAGCGAGAACAATGAGCAGTTCTTC.